What follows describes a single T cell receptor (beta chain). Categorization into cohorts depended on clinical history that participants reported. The sample belongs to a study of blood T cell repertoires in COVID-19. Study-wide context: T cells, B-cell-depleted T cells, or PBMCs supplied cDNA or gDNA.

Germline values: CDR1 GTSNPN, CDR2 SVGIG (reference sequence). This CDR3 has 12 residues. The germline V and J ends were trimmed by 1 base and 7 bases, with 10 bases remaining between them. TCRdb's copy holds only in-frame clones and misses some; the assay was immunoSEQ multiplex PCR. This table has roughly 250,000 clones, over 80% appearing once. The receptor was derived from a woman in her forties who had been exposed to COVID-19. The sequenced sample consisted of PBMCs or T cells enriched from blood (not recorded which). This rearrangement joins TRBV30 to TRBJ1-1; D not resolved. This CDR3 is CAWSGQVDEAFF. CDR3 nucleotide sequence: TGTGCCTGGAGTGGGCAGGTGGATGAAGCTTTCTTT.